These 24 T cell receptor beta chains were all obtained from the same sample, sequenced in a study of technical replicates of blood from several donors. Measured with immunoSEQ multiplex PCR; TCRdb has only the in-frame clones, and not every one. The sample consists of under 90,000 clones, less than 95% of them appearing once. Sequenced input: T cells isolated from PBMCs. Receptor source: a human donor in good health.

The chain joins TRBV19 to TRBJ1-1; D is possibly TRBD1 (5 bases). Germline CDR1 LNHDA, CDR2 SQIVND (reference sequence). This CDR3 is built from 15 residues. V shed 3 bases and J shed 0 bases, with 11 bases lying between them. For the CDR3, the DNA is TGTGCCAGTAGTATCGGGGGGTTAATGAACACTGAAGCTTTCTTT. Translated, it gives CASSIGGLMNTEAFF.

V usage is TRBV29-1 and J usage is TRBJ2-2; 9 bases are a match to TRBD1. CDR3 length: 17 residues. Per the germline V gene, CDR1 is SQVTM and CDR2 is ANQGSEA. The V and J ends lost 4 bases and 2 bases, in that order; junction bases with no gene match: 11. CDR3 protein: CSVGRREQGANTGELFF. CDR3 DNA: TGCAGCGTTGGACGGCGGGAACAGGGGGCTAACACCGGGGAGCTGTTTTTT.

The chain combines TRBV28 with TRBJ2-2; 7 bases agree with TRBD2. V shed 3 bases, J shed 3 bases, and the junction held 10 bases outside the gene matches. The CDR3 extends over 17 amino acids. CDR1 and CDR2 from the germline V gene are MDHEN and SYDVKM. The CDR3 DNA reads TGTGCCAGCAGTTTCCCGCCAACTAGCGCGTACACCGGGGAGCTGTTTTTT. It encodes CASSFPPTSAYTGELFF.

The chain has TRBV6-5 and TRBJ1-2; maybe TRBD1 (6 bases). CDR1 is MNHEY, CDR2 SVGAGI, per germline. Trimming cost V 4 bases and J 7 bases, with 13 bases left between them. CDR3 length: 13 amino acids. CDR3 nucleotide sequence: TGTGCCAGCAGTTCTCTCGGGACATCTGGCTACACCTTC. Translating gives CASSSLGTSGYTF.

The rearrangement uses TRBV15 and TRBJ2-5; possibly TRBD2 for D (5 bases). The V gene's germline CDR1 is LNHNV and CDR2 YYDKDF (reference sequence). This CDR3 is 16 amino acids long. With 0 bases removed from V and 2 bases from J, the gap between germline ends came to 13 bases. In DNA form, the CDR3 reads TGTGCCACCAGCAGAGAGGTTGGCAGACTACAAGAGACCCAGTACTTC. It encodes CATSREVGRLQETQYF.

The chain employs TRBV21-1 and TRBJ2-1; TRBD2 reflects the table's D call only, with no check against the DNA. TRBV21-1 is assigned pseudogene status. The CDR3 consists of 16 residues. The CDR3 DNA reads TGTGCCAGCATCCCCTTTCTAGCGAGGAAGAGGACGCTCCAGTTCTTC. This sequence encodes CASIPFLARKRTLQFF.

The chain is built from TRBV4-1 and TRBJ2-7; D possibly corresponds to TRBD1 (5 bases). This CDR3 region has 15 residues. V lost 6 bases, J lost 0 bases, and 15 bases lay in between. Germline V CDR1 and CDR2: MGHRA, YSYEKL. The chain's CDR3 is CASRGAVGLSYEQYF. The CDR3 DNA follows: TGCGCCAGCAGAGGGGCTGTGGGGCTCTCCTACGAGCAGTACTTC.

This clone has more than one count but fewer than ten. A read error may account for a junction end that differs from germline. This chain connects TRBV4-2 to TRBJ1-1; D is perhaps TRBD1 (5 bases). The CDR3 contains 14 residues. CDR1 LGHNA and CDR2 YNFKEQ come from the germline V gene. CDR3 sequence reads: CASSKEGQATEAFF. DNA of the CDR3: TGTGCCAGCAGCAAAGAAGGACAAGCCACTGAAGCTTTCTTT.

This sequence joins TRBV6-5 and TRBJ2-3; possible D gene TRBD2, 5 bases. This CDR3 has 16 residues. Germline values: CDR1 MNHEY, CDR2 SVGAGI. The V and J ends lost 4 bases and 5 bases respectively, with 19 bases between them. The CDR3 DNA is TGTGCCAGCAGTTTTGTCTCCCCAGCAGCGGAAGATACGCAGTATTTT. Its translation is CASSFVSPAAEDTQYF.

CDR3 nucleotides: TGTGCCAGCAGCCTCTCGCGGGGGACAGGGGCAGATACGCAGTATTTT. Translating gives CASSLSRGTGADTQYF. This rearrangement joins TRBV5-4 to TRBJ2-3; 10 bases are shared with TRBD1. J lost 4 bases, V lost 4 bases, and 9 bases had no gene match. The CDR3 totals 16 residues. CDR1 SGHNT and CDR2 YYREEE come from the germline V gene (reference sequence).

The rearrangement joins TRBV25-1 to TRBJ1-2; a possible D gene is TRBD1 (6 bases). The CDR3 length is 14 residues. V was shortened by 7 bases and J by 2 bases, with 14 bases between the two germline ends. The germline CDR1 and CDR2 sequences are MGHDK and SYGVNS. Here the CDR3 reads CASTPPGTNYGYTF. In DNA, the CDR3 is TGTGCCAGCACCCCACCCGGGACAAACTATGGCTACACCTTC.

The rearrangement uses TRBV27 and TRBJ1-2; D unresolved. V was trimmed by 2 bases and J by 4 bases, leaving 11 bases between them. The germline gives CDR1 MNHEY, CDR2 SMNVEV (reference sequence). This CDR3 region has 14 residues. CDR3 sequence (DNA): TGTGCCAGCAGTTTACACCAGCCGGGCTATGGCTACACCTTC. It is translated as CASSLHQPGYGYTF.

The V and J genes are TRBV28 and TRBJ2-1; 9 nucleotides line up with TRBD2. Germline V gene sequence: CDR1 MDHEN, CDR2 SYDVKM. This CDR3 contains 15 residues. With V trimmed by 4 bases and J by 3 bases, 4 bases remained unmatched. The CDR3 protein is CASSSSGKYYNEQFF. CDR3 coding DNA: TGTGCCAGCAGTTCTAGCGGGAAGTACTACAATGAGCAGTTCTTC.

This rearrangement joins TRBV7-2 to TRBJ2-1; 8 bases align to TRBD1. CDR1 is SGHTA and CDR2 is FQGNSA in the germline V gene. The CDR3 contains 14 residues. The ends lost 6 bases at V and 7 bases at J; junction bases unmatched: 8. The CDR3 bases are TGTGCCAGCAGTACCAGGGGGCTCGGAAATGAGCAGTTCTTC. Translating it yields CASSTRGLGNEQFF.

CDR3 in amino acids: CASGLVLTGESTQYF. DNA of the CDR3: TGTGCTAGTGGTTTGGTTTTGACAGGGGAGAGTACGCAGTATTTT. This chain connects TRBV12-5 to TRBJ2-3; 8 nucleotides align to TRBD1. CDR1 is LGHNT and CDR2 is FRNRAP in the germline V gene. The CDR3 runs 15 residues. After removal of 0 bases from V and 8 bases from J, the junction contained 7 bases not matched to a gene.

The chain uses TRBV5-1 and TRBJ2-1; the D gene is possibly TRBD2 (6 bases). Germline CDR1 and CDR2: SGHRS and YFSETQ. The ends were cut back, 2 bases at V and 5 bases at J, with 14 bases in the middle. This CDR3 comprises 15 residues. This CDR3 reads CASSFSAGGDNEQFF. CDR3 sequence (DNA): TGCGCCAGCAGCTTCTCCGCCGGCGGGGACAATGAGCAGTTCTTC. Together with reference TRBV5-1 and TRBJ2-1, the CDR3 gives the full variable domain: KAGVTQTPRYLIKTRGQQVTLSCSPISGHRSVSWYQQTPGQGLQFLFEYFSETQRNKGNFPGRFSGRQFSNSRSEMNVSTLELGDSALYLCASSFSAGGDNEQFFGPGTRLTVL.

This clone has just one count. J is TRBJ2-7 and V is TRBV9; the D gene is possibly TRBD2 (5 bases). V lost 0 bases and J 6 bases, leaving 10 bases between the germline ends. The CDR3 length is 13 residues. From germline, CDR1 is SGDLS and CDR2 YYNGEE. In nucleotides, the CDR3 is TGTGCCAGCAGCGTAGGGACTCGGGGCGAGCAGTACTTC. Translating it yields CASSVGTRGEQYF. Drawing the rest from reference TRBV9 and TRBJ2-7, the complete variable domain is DSGVTQTPKHLITATGQRVTLRCSPRSGDLSVYWYQQSLDQGLQFLIQYYNGEERAKGNILERFSAQQFPDLHSELNLSSLELGDSALYFCASSVGTRGEQYFGPGTRLTVT.

The chain has TRBV11-3 and TRBJ1-5; possible D gene TRBD1, 5 bases. The V gene's germline CDR1 is SGHNT and CDR2 YENEEA. The CDR3 length is 15 residues. Between the trimmed V and J ends, which lost 0 bases and 2 bases, there was a span of 8 bases. CDR3 residues: CASSLEGGGNQPQHF. The CDR3 DNA reads TGTGCCAGCAGCTTAGAGGGGGGAGGCAATCAGCCCCAGCATTTT.

This chain joins TRBV13 and TRBJ2-7; D is possibly TRBD1 (6 bases). This CDR3 comprises 15 residues. The V end lost 5 bases, the J end lost 4 bases, and 18 bases lay between the germline ends. Germline CDR1 is PRHDT and CDR2 is FYEKMQ (reference sequence). For the CDR3, the DNA is TGTGCCAGCAGCGCAACAGGGTCTCGAGGGTACGAGCAGTACTTC. Protein: CASSATGSRGYEQYF.

The chain employs TRBV6-6 and TRBJ1-4; 9 nucleotides match TRBD1. V gave up 5 bases and J gave up 7 bases; unmatched junction bases: 8. Germline assignment: CDR1 MNHNY and CDR2 SVGAGI (reference sequence). The CDR3 loop spans 15 amino acids. CDR3 sequence (DNA): TGTGCCAGCAGTCACCGGGACAGGGTTAGTGAAAAACTGTTTTTT. Translation: CASSHRDRVSEKLFF.

This rearrangement joins TRBV7-9 to TRBJ2-1; TRBD2 aligns across 13 bases. CDR1 is SEHNR and CDR2 is FQNEAQ in the germline V gene (reference sequence). Trimming at V came to 5 bases and at J to 1 base, leaving 2 bases not matched to a gene. The CDR3 has 16 residues. The CDR3 region has the DNA TGTGCCAGCAGCGGGACTAGCGGGGATTCCTACAATGAGCAGTTCTTC. It translates to CASSGTSGDSYNEQFF.

The rearrangement links TRBV2 to TRBJ2-5; D ambiguous. CDR1 and CDR2 (germline): SNHLY, FYNNEI. Trimming stripped 7 bases from V and 6 bases from J, with 6 bases between. The CDR3 sequence is 10 residues long. CDR3 DNA: TGTGCCAGCATGCTACAGACCCAGTACTTC. It encodes CASMLQTQYF.

DNA for the CDR3: TGTGCCAGCAGGACAGGGGGACGGGAAGGCACTGAAGCTTTCTTT. Translated, it gives CASRTGGREGTEAFF. This chain uses TRBV5-4 with TRBJ1-1; the match to TRBD1 covers 9 bases. Germline V gene data show CDR1 as SGHNT and CDR2 as YYREEE (reference sequence). V lost 5 bases to trimming and J lost 4 bases; unmatched junction nucleotides: 9. The CDR3 totals 15 residues.

The chain combines TRBV7-9 with TRBJ2-7; TRBD1 matches 7 bases. Germline lookup yields CDR1 SEHNR and CDR2 FQNEAQ (reference sequence). The CDR3 loop spans 11 amino acids. J gave up 9 bases and V 5 bases, and 4 bases lay outside the gene matches. The CDR3 bases are TGTGCCAGCAGCGTCGACAGGGTGCAGTACTTC. Protein product: CASSVDRVQYF.